The 32 T cell receptor beta chains below were found in one sample sequenced in a study of sequential checkpoint blockade in melanoma. As to treatment: randomized to nivolumab then ipilimumab (arm A) or the reverse (arm B). The data were produced by immunoSEQ multiplex PCR, yet TCRdb's version contains in-frame clones alone and is incomplete. Here the sample spans more than 9,000 clones, over 70% being singletons. The sample here was CD8+ T cells sorted from blood (inferred from file names), taken from a patient given nivolumab and ipilimumab in sequence. The source of these receptors is a human donor with melanoma.

This clone turned up a few times. The CDR3 sequence is CASSFRQGNSYEQYF. The CDR3 coding sequence is TGTGCCAGCAGCTTTAGACAGGGCAATTCCTACGAGCAGTACTTC. The chain combines TRBV7-9 with TRBJ2-7, with 7 bases identical to TRBD1. This CDR3 is built from 15 residues. Trimming took 3 bases from V and 1 from J; bases not matched to a gene: 6. The germline CDR1 and CDR2 sequences are SEHNR and FQNEAQ (reference sequence).

Concerning this clone: This CDR3 is also generated by other DNA sequences in the sample. The V and J genes are TRBV6-1 and TRBJ2-1, with 8 positions matching TRBD1. This CDR3 contains 15 residues. The V segment lost 1 base and the J segment 3 bases; nucleotides outside the gene matches: 2. The germline gives CDR1 MNHNS, CDR2 SASEGT. CDR3 sequence: CASSEGTGFYNEQFF. The CDR3 nucleotides are TGTGCCAGCAGTGAAGGGACAGGGTTCTACAATGAGCAGTTCTTC.

The CDR3 protein is CASSEAVAYEQYF. The CDR3 DNA reads TGTGCCAGCAGTGAAGCAGTAGCCTACGAGCAGTACTTC. The chain joins TRBV6-1 to TRBJ2-7; D is uncertain. Germline loops: CDR1 MNHNS, CDR2 SASEGT. The CDR3 sequence is 13 residues long. The germline V and J ends were trimmed by 0 bases and 2 bases, with 5 bases remaining between them.

The chain recombines TRBV7-9 with TRBJ1-1; D gene uncertain. Germline CDR1 SEHNR, CDR2 FQNEAQ (reference sequence). The CDR3 covers 15 residues. Deletions cut 4 bases from V and 8 bases from J, with 20 bases between. The CDR3: CASSYKEEGVTEAFF. The CDR3, as DNA: TGTGCCAGCAGCTACAAAGAGGAGGGAGTGACCGAAGCTTTCTTT.

The chain has TRBV4-2 and TRBJ1-1, with D hard to call. The V and J ends lost 4 bases and 1 base respectively, with 10 bases between them. There are 14 residues in the CDR3. The V gene's germline CDR1 is LGHNA and CDR2 YNFKEQ. The CDR3, as DNA: TGTGCCAGCAGCCTTTATACAGCGAACACTGAAGCTTTCTTT. Residues: CASSLYTANTEAFF.

V gene TRBV19 combines with J gene TRBJ2-1; the D is unclear. The CDR3 runs 14 residues. Germline V gene data show CDR1 as LNHDA and CDR2 as SQIVND (reference sequence). The V and J ends lost 5 bases and 3 bases respectively, with 11 bases between them. The CDR3 DNA is TGTGCCAGTAGTCCCCGAGTCTACTACAATGAGCAGTTCTTC. This codes for CASSPRVYYNEQFF.

This clone was detected only once. The rearrangement joins TRBV4-2 to TRBJ2-5, with TRBD2 matching over 15 bases. V dropped 1 base and J dropped 4; count of bases not matched to a gene: 1. CDR1 is LGHNA and CDR2 is YNFKEQ in the germline V gene. The length of the CDR3 is 16 residues. CDR3 residues: CASSQGTSGGAETQYF. CDR3 DNA sequence: TGTGCCAGCAGCCAAGGGACTAGCGGGGGGGCAGAGACCCAGTACTTC.

This clone came up a few times. V gene TRBV10-3 combines with J gene TRBJ2-3, with 8 bases aligning to TRBD1. The germline gives CDR1 ENHRY, CDR2 SYGVKD. Trimming removed 0 bases from V and 1 base from J; junction bases left unmatched: 6. The CDR3 extends over 17 amino acids. The CDR3 sequence: CAISESAGGTGTDTQYF. The CDR3 DNA follows: TGTGCCATCAGTGAGTCCGCAGGGGGCACCGGCACAGATACGCAGTATTTT.

V is TRBV7-9 and J is TRBJ2-6; 7 nucleotides agree with TRBD1. The germline V gene has CDR1 SEHNR and CDR2 FQNEAQ (reference sequence). The junction had 5 bases not matched to a gene; V was cut back by 0 bases and J by 3 bases. This CDR3 comprises 17 residues. In DNA form, the CDR3 reads TGTGCCAGCAGCTTAGCCCCGACAGGGTATGGGGCCAACGTCCTGACTTTC. Translation: CASSLAPTGYGANVLTF.

This sequence joins TRBV2 and TRBJ1-4, with 8 bases fitting TRBD1. With 5 bases clipped from V and 6 bases from J, the junction kept 11 bases outside the gene matches. Germline CDR1 is SNHLY and CDR2 is FYNNEI. The CDR3 is 16 amino acids. CDR3 amino acids: CASSQSHGTGHEKLFF. In nucleotides, the CDR3 is TGTGCCAGCAGTCAAAGTCACGGGACAGGCCATGAAAAACTGTTTTTT. The full variable domain, completed using reference TRBV2 and TRBJ1-4, is EPEVTQTPSHQVTQMGQEVILRCVPISNHLYFYWYRQILGQKVEFLVSFYNNEISEKSEIFDDQFSVERPDGSNFTLKIRSTKLEDSAMYFCASSQSHGTGHEKLFFGSGTQLSVL.

This chain uses TRBV10-1 with TRBJ2-5; TRBD2 aligns across 10 bases. The CDR3 loop spans 15 amino acids. V lost 3 bases, J lost 2 bases, and 3 bases stayed unmatched. Per the germline V gene, CDR1 is WNHNN and CDR2 is SYGVQD (reference sequence). CDR3 sequence reads: CASSDGLAEQETQYF. The DNA for the CDR3 is TGCGCCAGCAGTGATGGACTAGCGGAACAAGAGACCCAGTACTTC.

This sequence joins TRBV6-1 and TRBJ2-7, with D uncertain. Germline V CDR1 and CDR2: MNHNS, SASEGT. The V end lost 1 base, the J end lost 3 bases, and 13 bases lay between the germline ends. The CDR3 runs to 15 residues. The CDR3 sequence: CASSEGLAEIYEQYF. The CDR3 region has the DNA TGTGCCAGCAGTGAAGGGCTGGCGGAGATCTACGAGCAGTACTTC.

The rearrangement links TRBV5-5 to TRBJ2-5; the D is unclear. The CDR3 is made up of 12 amino acids. Germline-derived CDR1 and CDR2 are SGHKS and YYEKEE (reference sequence). V lost 0 bases, J lost 4 bases, and 4 bases lay in between. The CDR3 loop is CASSLAGETQYF. Written as DNA, the CDR3 is TGTGCCAGCAGCTTGGCCGGAGAGACCCAGTACTTC.

This clone was seen only a few times. This chain connects TRBV28 to TRBJ2-7; 12 nucleotides match TRBD2. The CDR3 contains 16 residues. The germline V gene has CDR1 MDHEN and CDR2 SYDVKM. The junction had 5 bases not matched to a gene; V was cut back by 4 bases and J by 1 base. The CDR3 region is CASSSTSGRTSYEQYF. CDR3 DNA: TGTGCCAGCAGTTCGACTAGCGGGAGAACGTCCTACGAGCAGTACTTC.

The J gene is TRBJ2-7, the V gene TRBV27, with D perhaps matching TRBD2 (6 bases). The CDR3 extends over 15 amino acids. Germline assignment: CDR1 MNHEY and CDR2 SMNVEV (reference sequence). V lost 8 bases and J 3 bases, leaving 20 bases between the germline ends. CDR3 amino acids: CASGTSGGVSYEQYF. CDR3 in DNA: TGTGCCAGCGGGACCTCCGGGGGAGTAAGCTACGAGCAGTACTTC.

This sequence joins TRBV27 and TRBJ2-5, with TRBD2 matching over 9 bases. Germline values: CDR1 MNHEY, CDR2 SMNVEV (reference sequence). V lost 4 bases to trimming and J lost 4 bases; unmatched junction nucleotides: 4. The CDR3 totals 14 residues. The CDR3 DNA sequence: TGTGCCAGCAGTTCCCTAGCGGGATTAGAGACCCAGTACTTC. This translates into CASSSLAGLETQYF.

This clone was counted a single time. The genes are TRBV5-6 and TRBJ2-3, with TRBD2 identical over 12 bases. This CDR3 comprises 15 residues. V lost 3 bases, J lost 6 bases, and 5 bases stayed unmatched. Germline CDR1 reads SGHDT; CDR2 reads YYEEEE. The CDR3 region is CASSSGLAGLDTQYF. For the CDR3, the DNA is TGTGCCAGCAGCTCCGGACTAGCGGGACTGGATACGCAGTATTTT.

The chain carries TRBV7-3 and TRBJ1-6; maybe TRBD1 (5 bases). The CDR3 contains 13 residues. Per the germline V gene, CDR1 is SGHTA and CDR2 is FQGTGA. V was clipped by 5 bases and J by 8 bases, with 10 bases between them. CDR3 nucleotides: TGTGCCAGCAGCCCCGGGACTGATTCACCCCTCCACTTT. Residues: CASSPGTDSPLHF. Based on the CDR3 plus reference TRBV7-3 and TRBJ1-6, the full variable domain is GAGVSQTPSNKVTEKGKYVELRCDPISGHTALYWYRQSLGQGPEFLIYFQGTGAADDSGLPNDRFFAVRPEGSVSTLKIQRTERGDSAVYLCASSPGTDSPLHFGNGTRLTVT.

This clone appeared once. The chain links TRBV5-6 to TRBJ1-3, with D hard to call. This CDR3 region has 14 residues. V was shortened by 0 bases and J by 3 bases, with 7 bases between the two germline ends. Per germline, CDR1 SGHDT and CDR2 YYEEEE. CDR3 bases: TGTGCCAGCAGCTTGGGAGGGAATGGAAACACCATATATTTT. It specifies CASSLGGNGNTIYF.

This clone was picked up one time. The V gene is TRBV9, the J gene TRBJ1-2, with 9 bases fitting TRBD1. The trim removed 4 bases at V and 7 bases at J, leaving 11 bases unmatched. Germline CDR1 and CDR2: SGDLS and YYNGEE. The CDR3 sequence is 15 residues long. In DNA, the CDR3 is TGTGCCAGCAGCACACCGGGACAGGGTTCTAGTGGCTACACCTTC. Its translation is CASSTPGQGSSGYTF.

This sequence joins TRBV2 and TRBJ1-4; D gene unclear. The length of the CDR3 is 13 residues. Germline V CDR1 and CDR2: SNHLY, FYNNEI. Between the trimmed V and J ends, which lost 9 bases and 8 bases, there was a span of 16 bases. The CDR3 is CARKSPSSEKLFF. The CDR3, as DNA: TGTGCCAGGAAGTCACCTTCGAGCGAAAAACTGTTTTTT. Supplemented by reference TRBV2 and TRBJ1-4, the full variable domain reads EPEVTQTPSHQVTQMGQEVILRCVPISNHLYFYWYRQILGQKVEFLVSFYNNEISEKSEIFDDQFSVERPDGSNFTLKIRSTKLEDSAMYFCARKSPSSEKLFFGSGTQLSVL.

This clone was seen only once. The J gene is TRBJ2-1, the V gene TRBV4-2, with 10 bases fitting TRBD1. CDR1 is LGHNA and CDR2 is YNFKEQ in the germline V gene. CDR3 length equals 15 residues. After removal of 0 bases from V and 6 bases from J, the junction contained 2 bases not matched to a gene. The CDR3 nucleotides are TGTGCCAGCAGCCAAGACGGGGACAGGGGCAATGAGCAGTTCTTC. Amino acid sequence: CASSQDGDRGNEQFF.

The chain joins TRBV5-8 to TRBJ1-1, with a tentative D call TRBD1 (6 bases). CDR3 length: 13 amino acids. Looked up from germline, CDR1 is SGHTS and CDR2 is YDEGEE. Trimming stripped 7 bases from V and 2 bases from J, with 12 bases between. DNA for the CDR3: TGTGCCAGCGCGACTGGGGGCAACACTGAAGCTTTCTTT. This sequence encodes CASATGGNTEAFF.

In the case of this clone: The sample holds other DNA sequences that translate to the same CDR3. This sequence joins TRBV7-9 and TRBJ2-1; 7 nucleotides agree with TRBD2. After removal of 6 bases from V and 0 bases from J, the junction contained 5 bases not matched to a gene. The CDR3 is 15 residues long. Germline V gene sequence: CDR1 SEHNR, CDR2 FQNEAQ (reference sequence). The CDR3 loop is CASSPSGASYNEQFF. CDR3 DNA: TGTGCCAGCAGTCCCAGCGGGGCCTCCTACAATGAGCAGTTCTTC.

In this sample, this clone turned up a few times. The chain employs TRBV6-1 and TRBJ2-7, with 7 bases matching TRBD2. This CDR3 spans 14 amino acids. V dropped 5 bases and J dropped 3; count of bases not matched to a gene: 7. Germline-derived CDR1 and CDR2 are MNHNS and SASEGT. The CDR3 DNA reads as TGTGCCAGCAGTTTAGGCGGGGGAAGCTACGAGCAGTACTTC. Translated, it gives CASSLGGGSYEQYF.

This clone was counted once. This chain joins TRBV27 and TRBJ2-7; weak D call: TRBD1 (7 bases). Germline values: CDR1 MNHEY, CDR2 SMNVEV (reference sequence). V was pared by 8 bases and J by 5 bases, with 13 bases between. This CDR3 has 12 amino acids. CDR3 bases: TGTGCCAGCGGACTACAGGGGAACGAGCAGTACTTC. As protein: CASGLQGNEQYF.

This clone was seen once. V usage is TRBV19 and J usage is TRBJ2-7, with TRBD2 identical over 7 bases. With V trimmed by 5 bases and J by 7 bases, 8 bases remained unmatched. Germline V lookup: CDR1 LNHDA, CDR2 SQIVND (reference sequence). CDR3 length equals 13 residues. CDR3 sequence reads: CASSARVAGEQYF. DNA for the CDR3: TGTGCCAGTAGTGCCCGTGTAGCGGGTGAGCAGTACTTC. The full variable domain, completed using reference TRBV19 and TRBJ2-7, is DGGITQSPKYLFRKEGQNVTLSCEQNLNHDAMYWYRQDPGQGLRLIYYSQIVNDFQKGDIAEGYSVSREKKESFPLTVTSAQKNPTAFYLCASSARVAGEQYFGPGTRLTVT.

This chain connects TRBV10-2 to TRBJ1-5; 11 bases map to TRBD1. Trimming at V came to 5 bases and at J to 5 bases, leaving 2 bases not matched to a gene. The V gene's germline CDR1 is WSHSY and CDR2 SAAADI. The CDR3 consists of 14 residues. In nucleotides, the CDR3 is TGCGCCAGCAGTTGGACAGGGGGCCATCAGCCCCAGCATTTT. This encodes CASSWTGGHQPQHF.

The chain carries TRBV9 and TRBJ2-3, with a tentative D call TRBD2 (6 bases). Between the trimmed V and J ends, which lost 3 bases and 2 bases, there was a span of 10 bases. The CDR3 loop spans 14 amino acids. The V gene's germline CDR1 is SGDLS and CDR2 YYNGEE. Here the CDR3 DNA reads TGTGCCAGCAGCGAGTGGGACTTCACAGATACGCAGTATTTT. This codes for CASSEWDFTDTQYF. The variable domain in full, completed from reference TRBV9 and TRBJ2-3, reads DSGVTQTPKHLITATGQRVTLRCSPRSGDLSVYWYQQSLDQGLQFLIQYYNGEERAKGNILERFSAQQFPDLHSELNLSSLELGDSALYFCASSEWDFTDTQYFGPGTRLTVL.

This chain connects TRBV9 to TRBJ1-5; TRBD1 is a possible D gene (6 bases). Looked up from germline, CDR1 is SGDLS and CDR2 is YYNGEE. This CDR3 contains 15 residues. The ends were cut back, 0 bases at V and 7 bases at J, with 14 bases in the middle. The CDR3 protein is CASSVGGGANQPQHF. CDR3 in DNA: TGTGCCAGCAGCGTAGGGGGGGGCGCAAACCAGCCCCAGCATTTT.

This chain uses TRBV7-9 with TRBJ2-3; 7 nucleotides match TRBD1. The CDR3 runs to 15 residues. The V segment lost 5 bases and the J segment 0 bases; nucleotides outside the gene matches: 5. Germline CDR1 SEHNR, CDR2 FQNEAQ (reference sequence). The CDR3 DNA reads as TGTGCCAGCAGCGTGACAGGGATCAGCACAGATACGCAGTATTTT. It codes for CASSVTGISTDTQYF.

This clone is a singleton in its sample. The gene calls are TRBV7-9 and TRBJ2-3; maybe TRBD2 (5 bases). The CDR3 length is 15 residues. Trimming took 7 bases from V and 2 from J, leaving 16 bases between them. Germline CDR1 and CDR2: SEHNR and FQNEAQ (reference sequence). The CDR3 bases are TGTGCCAGCATCAGAAGCGGTATATCCACAGATACGCAGTATTTT. Translated: CASIRSGISTDTQYF.